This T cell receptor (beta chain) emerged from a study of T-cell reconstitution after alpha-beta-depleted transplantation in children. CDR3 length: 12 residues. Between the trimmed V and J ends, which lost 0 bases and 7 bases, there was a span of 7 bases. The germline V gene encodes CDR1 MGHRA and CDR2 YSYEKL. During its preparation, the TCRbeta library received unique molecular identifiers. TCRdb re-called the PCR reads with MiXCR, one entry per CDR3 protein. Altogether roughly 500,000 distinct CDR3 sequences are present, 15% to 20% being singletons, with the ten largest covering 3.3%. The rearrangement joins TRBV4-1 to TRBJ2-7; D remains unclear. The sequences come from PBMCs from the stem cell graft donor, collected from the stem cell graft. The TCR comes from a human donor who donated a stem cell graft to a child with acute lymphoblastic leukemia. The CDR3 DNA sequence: TGCGCCAGCAGCCAAGACTCCCCAGAGCAGTACTTC. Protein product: CASSQDSPEQYF.